These 10 T cell receptor beta chains came from one sample sequenced in a study of metastatic and nonmetastatic thyroid tumors. TCRdb reprocessed the PCR reads via MiXCR. The sample shows 20,000 or so clones, 25% to 35% of them seen only once. Until they underwent thyroid surgery, no patient had received any treatment. The sample taken for sequencing was tumor tissue. The receptors come from a female donor with papillary thyroid cancer or a benign thyroid nodule (not recorded which). Some clones in this sample may be carry-over from other donors' samples.

This clone was found many times. The chain couples TRBV13 to TRBJ2-7; D is perhaps TRBD1 or TRBD2 (5 bases each). V was trimmed by 5 bases and J by 2 bases, leaving 10 bases between them. The germline V gene has CDR1 PRHDT and CDR2 FYEKMQ (reference sequence). This CDR3 is 13 amino acids long. The CDR3 sequence is CASSRGRAYEQYF. The CDR3 nucleotides are TGTGCCAGCAGCCGGGGACGGGCCTACGAGCAGTACTTC.

The chain recombines TRBV5-1 with TRBJ2-7; 8 bases align to TRBD1. CDR1 SGHRS and CDR2 YFSETQ come from the germline V gene. Germline trimming cut 1 base from V and 2 bases from J; bases unmatched to any gene: 5. CDR3 length: 15 residues. CDR3 sequence reads: CASSLSQGGTYEQYF. The CDR3 nucleotides are TGCGCCAGCAGCTTGTCACAGGGGGGCACCTACGAGCAGTACTTC.

This chain uses TRBV28 with TRBJ2-1; possible D gene TRBD2, 5 bases. Germline V gives CDR1 MDHEN, CDR2 SYDVKM. V lost 11 bases and J lost 0, with 17 bases in between. The length of the CDR3 is 15 residues. DNA for the CDR3: TGTGCCGGCACCGCCGTCGGGATCTCCTACAATGAGCAGTTCTTC. It is translated as CAGTAVGISYNEQFF.

This clone has ten or more counts. This chain links TRBV5-1 with TRBJ2-7, with 10 bases lining up with TRBD2. Germline-derived CDR1 and CDR2 are SGHRS and YFSETQ. The J segment lost 4 bases and the V segment lost 1 base, leaving 2 bases of the junction unmatched. The CDR3 has 14 amino acids. DNA for the CDR3: TGCGCCAGCAGCTTGAGAGCGGGAGGGTACGAGCAGTACTTC. Translation: CASSLRAGGYEQYF.

This clone was found a few times. This sequence joins TRBV6-5 and TRBJ1-6; D is perhaps TRBD1 (5 bases). Germline-derived CDR1 and CDR2 are MNHEY and SVGAGI. The V end was cut by 4 bases, the J end by 14 bases, with 9 bases between. CDR3 size: 11 residues. The CDR3 here is CASSLEGALHF. DNA for the CDR3: TGTGCCAGCAGTTTAGAAGGGGCCCTCCACTTT.

The rearrangement joins TRBV7-9 to TRBJ1-5, with D hard to call. V gave up 3 bases and J gave up 6 bases, with 9 bases separating them. This CDR3 contains 13 residues. CDR1 is SEHNR and CDR2 is FQNEAQ in the germline V gene (reference sequence). Written as DNA, the CDR3 is TGTGCCAGCAGCTTGGAGGGAGTTCAGCCCCAGCATTTT. It translates to CASSLEGVQPQHF.

The J gene is TRBJ2-1, the V gene TRBV2; 7 bases map to TRBD1. The V gene end was trimmed by 6 bases and the J gene end by 9 bases; junction bases not matched to a gene: 14. CDR1 is SNHLY, CDR2 FYNNEI, per germline. The CDR3 has 15 amino acids. In nucleotides, the CDR3 is TGTGCCAGCAGCCAGATTGAGGGGGCGATAGGTGAGCAGTTCTTC. This codes for CASSQIEGAIGEQFF.

This clone was detected many times. The chain links TRBV20-1 to TRBJ2-7; D not resolved. Germline values: CDR1 DFQATT, CDR2 SNEGSKA (reference sequence). V was shortened by 4 bases and J by 6 bases, with 16 bases between the two germline ends. The CDR3 runs to 13 residues. The CDR3 loop reads CSATPAPPSEQYF. The CDR3 DNA sequence: TGCAGTGCTACCCCGGCTCCGCCGTCCGAGCAGTACTTC.

V is TRBV20-1 and J is TRBJ1-2, with a tentative D call TRBD1 (6 bases). V lost 5 bases and J lost 8, with 18 bases in between. This CDR3 is built from 13 residues. From germline, CDR1 is DFQATT and CDR2 SNEGSKA (reference sequence). The CDR3 region has the DNA TGCAGTGCTTCCCAGACGGGGACAAGCGGCTACACCTTC. Translating it yields CSASQTGTSGYTF.

Many counts were recorded for this clone. The chain combines TRBV18 with TRBJ2-7; tentative D call: TRBD2 (5 bases). Trimming shortened V by 1 base and J by 2 bases, and 18 bases separated the two germline ends. The CDR3 is made up of 17 amino acids. Germline V CDR1 and CDR2: KGHSH, LQKENI. The chain's CDR3 is CASSPLTGEGRTYEQYF. Here the CDR3 DNA reads TGTGCCAGCTCACCACTAACCGGAGAGGGCAGAACCTACGAGCAGTACTTC.